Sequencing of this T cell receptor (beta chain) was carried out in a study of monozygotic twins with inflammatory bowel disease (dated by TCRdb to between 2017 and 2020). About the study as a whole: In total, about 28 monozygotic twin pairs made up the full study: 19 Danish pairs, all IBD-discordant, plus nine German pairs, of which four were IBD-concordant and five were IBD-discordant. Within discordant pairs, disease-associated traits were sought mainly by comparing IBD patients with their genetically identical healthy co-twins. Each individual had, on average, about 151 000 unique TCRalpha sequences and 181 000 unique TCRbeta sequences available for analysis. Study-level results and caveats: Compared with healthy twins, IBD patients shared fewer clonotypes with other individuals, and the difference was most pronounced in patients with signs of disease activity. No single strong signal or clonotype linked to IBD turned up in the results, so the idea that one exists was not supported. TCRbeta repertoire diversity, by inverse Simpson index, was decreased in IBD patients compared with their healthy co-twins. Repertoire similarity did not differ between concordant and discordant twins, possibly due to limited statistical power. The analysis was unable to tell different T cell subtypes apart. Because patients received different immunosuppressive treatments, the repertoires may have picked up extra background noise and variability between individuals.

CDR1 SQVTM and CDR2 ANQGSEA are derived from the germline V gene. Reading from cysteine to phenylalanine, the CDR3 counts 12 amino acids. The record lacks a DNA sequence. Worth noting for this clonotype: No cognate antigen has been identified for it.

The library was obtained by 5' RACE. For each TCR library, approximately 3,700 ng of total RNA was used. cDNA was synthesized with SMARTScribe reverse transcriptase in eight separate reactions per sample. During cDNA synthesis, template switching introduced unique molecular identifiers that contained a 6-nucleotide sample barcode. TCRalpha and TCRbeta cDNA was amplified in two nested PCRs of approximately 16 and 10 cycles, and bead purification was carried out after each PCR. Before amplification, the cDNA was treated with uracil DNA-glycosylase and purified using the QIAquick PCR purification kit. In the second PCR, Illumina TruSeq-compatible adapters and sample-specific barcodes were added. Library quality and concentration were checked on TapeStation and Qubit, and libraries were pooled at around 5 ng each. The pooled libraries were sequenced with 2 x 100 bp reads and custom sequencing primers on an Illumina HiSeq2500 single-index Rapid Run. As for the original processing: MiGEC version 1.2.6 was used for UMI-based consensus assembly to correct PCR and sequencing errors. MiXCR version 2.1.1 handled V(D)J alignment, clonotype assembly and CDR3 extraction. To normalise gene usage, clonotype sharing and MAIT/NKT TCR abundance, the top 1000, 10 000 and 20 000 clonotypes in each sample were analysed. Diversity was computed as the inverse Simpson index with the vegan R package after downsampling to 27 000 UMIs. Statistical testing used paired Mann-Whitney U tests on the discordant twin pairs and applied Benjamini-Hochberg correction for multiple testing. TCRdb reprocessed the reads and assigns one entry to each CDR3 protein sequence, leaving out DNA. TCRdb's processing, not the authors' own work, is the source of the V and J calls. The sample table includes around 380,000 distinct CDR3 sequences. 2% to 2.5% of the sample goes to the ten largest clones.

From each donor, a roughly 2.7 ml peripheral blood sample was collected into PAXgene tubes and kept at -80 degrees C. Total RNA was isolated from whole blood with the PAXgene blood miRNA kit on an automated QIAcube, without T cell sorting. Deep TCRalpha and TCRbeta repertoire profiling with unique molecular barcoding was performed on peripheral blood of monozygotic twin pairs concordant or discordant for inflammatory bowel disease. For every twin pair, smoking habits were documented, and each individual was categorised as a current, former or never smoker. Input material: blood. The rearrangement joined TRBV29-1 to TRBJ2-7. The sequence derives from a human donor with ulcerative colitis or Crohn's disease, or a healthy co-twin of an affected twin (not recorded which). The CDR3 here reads CSVTQRSSEQYF.